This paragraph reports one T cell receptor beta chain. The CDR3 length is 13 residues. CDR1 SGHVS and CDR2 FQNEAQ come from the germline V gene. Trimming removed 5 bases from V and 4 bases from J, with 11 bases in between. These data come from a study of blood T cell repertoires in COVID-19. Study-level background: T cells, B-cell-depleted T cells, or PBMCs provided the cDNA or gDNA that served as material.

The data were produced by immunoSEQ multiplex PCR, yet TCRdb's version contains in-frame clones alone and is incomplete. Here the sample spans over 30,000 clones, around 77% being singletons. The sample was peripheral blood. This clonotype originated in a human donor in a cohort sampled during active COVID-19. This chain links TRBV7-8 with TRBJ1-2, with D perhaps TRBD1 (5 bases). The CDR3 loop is CASSPPGLYGYTF. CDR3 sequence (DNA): TGTGCCAGCAGCCCACCGGGACTCTATGGCTACACCTTC.